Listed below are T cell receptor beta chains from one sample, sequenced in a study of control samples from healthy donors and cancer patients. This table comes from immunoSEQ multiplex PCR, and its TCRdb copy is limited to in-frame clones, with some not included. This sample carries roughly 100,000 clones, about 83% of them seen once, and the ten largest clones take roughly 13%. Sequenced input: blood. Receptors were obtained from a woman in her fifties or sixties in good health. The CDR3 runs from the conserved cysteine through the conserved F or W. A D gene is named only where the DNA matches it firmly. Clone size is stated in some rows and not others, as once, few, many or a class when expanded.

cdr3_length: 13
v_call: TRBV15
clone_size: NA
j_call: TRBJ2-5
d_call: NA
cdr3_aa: CATNQNGVETQYF
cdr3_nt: TGTGCCACCAACCAGAACGGGGTCGAGACCCAGTACTTC

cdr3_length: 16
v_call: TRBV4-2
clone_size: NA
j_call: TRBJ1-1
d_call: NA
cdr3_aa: CASSQGHERANTEAFF
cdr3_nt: TGTGCCAGCAGCCAAGGACATGAGAGGGCAAACACTGAAGCTTTCTTT

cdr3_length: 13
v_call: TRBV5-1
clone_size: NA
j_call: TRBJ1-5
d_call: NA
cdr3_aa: CASSEGGNQPQHF
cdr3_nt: TGCGCCAGCAGCGAGGGAGGCAATCAGCCCCAGCATTTT

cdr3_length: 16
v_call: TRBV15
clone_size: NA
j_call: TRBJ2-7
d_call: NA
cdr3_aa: CATSRDRAGQVYEQYF
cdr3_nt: TGTGCCACCAGCAGAGATAGGGCAGGTCAGGTCTACGAGCAGTACTTC

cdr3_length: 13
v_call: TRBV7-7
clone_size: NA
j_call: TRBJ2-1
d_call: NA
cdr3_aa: CASSADTYNEQFF
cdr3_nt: TGTGCTAGCAGCGCAGACACTTACAATGAGCAGTTCTTC

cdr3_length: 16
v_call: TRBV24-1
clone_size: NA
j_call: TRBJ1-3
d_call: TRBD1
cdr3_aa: CATSDHTGTGVNTIYF
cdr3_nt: TGTGCCACCAGTGATCACACCGGGACAGGGGTGAACACCATATATTTT

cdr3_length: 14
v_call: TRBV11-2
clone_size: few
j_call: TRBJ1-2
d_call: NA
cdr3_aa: CASRSLRGSYGYTF
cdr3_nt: TGTGCCAGCAGGTCACTCAGGGGAAGCTATGGCTACACCTTC

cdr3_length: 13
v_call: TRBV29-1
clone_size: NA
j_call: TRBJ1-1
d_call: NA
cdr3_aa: CSVDQGYRTEAFF
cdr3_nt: TGCAGCGTTGATCAAGGGTACAGGACTGAAGCTTTCTTT

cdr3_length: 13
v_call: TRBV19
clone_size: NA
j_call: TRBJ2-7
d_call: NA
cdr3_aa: CASSITGSYEQYF
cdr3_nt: TGTGCCAGTAGTATCACAGGGTCCTACGAGCAGTACTTC

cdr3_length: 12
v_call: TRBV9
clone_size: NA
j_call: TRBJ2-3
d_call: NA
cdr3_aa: CASSEIGDTQYF
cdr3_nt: TGTGCCAGCAGCGAAATCGGGGATACGCAGTATTTT

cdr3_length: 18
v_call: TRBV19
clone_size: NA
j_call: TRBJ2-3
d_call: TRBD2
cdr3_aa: CASSRGRTSASSTDTQYF
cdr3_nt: TGTGCCAGTAGTAGGGGAAGAACTAGCGCCTCTAGCACAGATACGCAGTATTTT

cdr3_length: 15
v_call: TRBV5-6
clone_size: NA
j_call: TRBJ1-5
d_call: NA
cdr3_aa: CASSLAGLNLQPQHF
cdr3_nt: TGTGCCAGCAGCTTGGCAGGTCTTAACCTTCAGCCCCAGCATTTT

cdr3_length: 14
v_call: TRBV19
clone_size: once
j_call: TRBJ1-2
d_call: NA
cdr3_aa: CARVLSRGGDGYTF
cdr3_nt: TGTGCCAGGGTACTTTCACGGGGCGGTGATGGCTACACCTTC

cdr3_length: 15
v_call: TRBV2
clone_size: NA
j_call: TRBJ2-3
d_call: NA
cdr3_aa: CASSGTGFRGDTQYF
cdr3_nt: TGTGCCAGCAGCGGCACAGGGTTTCGAGGAGATACGCAGTATTTT

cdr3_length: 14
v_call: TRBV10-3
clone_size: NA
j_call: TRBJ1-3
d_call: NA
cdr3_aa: CAARAGVDGNTIYF
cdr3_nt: TGTGCCGCCCGGGCAGGGGTAGATGGAAACACCATATATTTT

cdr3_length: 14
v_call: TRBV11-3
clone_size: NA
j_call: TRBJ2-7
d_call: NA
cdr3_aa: CASSSGQEGYEQYF
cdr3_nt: TGTGCCAGCAGCTCCGGACAGGAGGGTTACGAGCAGTACTTC

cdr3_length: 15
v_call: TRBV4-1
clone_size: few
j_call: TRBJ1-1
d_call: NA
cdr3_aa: CASSQVQGGGNEAFF
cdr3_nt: TGCGCCAGCAGCCAGGTGCAGGGTGGTGGAAATGAAGCTTTCTTT